This T cell receptor (beta chain) was recorded in a study of OX40 agonist ivuxolimab in advanced cancers. Study-wide context: Patients' therapy was ivuxolimab, an antibody that acts as an agonist of OX40 (CD134). Cancers in dose escalation were hepatocellular, melanoma, renal cell and head and neck.

Germline V gene lookup returns CDR1 SGHNT and CDR2 YYREEE (reference sequence). Unmatched junction bases numbered 9, after V lost 3 bases and J lost 14 bases. The CDR3 loop spans 12 amino acids. Concerning this clone: No antigen is known for it.

Study-wide points: Clones of CD4+ and CD8+ blood T cells grew by week 6 at doses of 0.1 to 3.0 mg/kg.

Autoimmune disease history or systemic immunosuppression led to patient exclusion. Clones were sequenced by immunoSEQ multiplex PCR, and TCRdb holds only the in-frame ones, with some missing. The table lists 76,000 or so clones, over 90% of them singletons, with roughly 6.4% in the top ten. V usage is TRBV5-4 and J usage is TRBJ2-5; 8 nucleotides line up with TRBD2. The material sequenced was CD4+ or CD8+ T cells sorted from blood, taken in a trial of the OX40 agonist ivuxolimab. This receptor was identified in an adult with an advanced solid tumor such as melanoma, head and neck, liver or kidney cancer. The CDR3 reads CASSWGAGDQYF. In nucleotides, the CDR3 is TGTGCCAGCAGCTGGGGAGCGGGGGATCAATACTTC.